The TCR beta chain under discussion was sequenced for a study of CD8 T cells in ankylosing spondylitis. Findings and limits, study-wide: Both synovial fluid and blood in reactive arthritis had previously been reported to carry some motif variants.

This CDR3 is 12 amino acids long. V lost 7 bases, J lost 7 bases, and 14 bases lay in between. Germline lookup yields CDR1 KGHSY and CDR2 FQNENV. Making the TCR beta libraries involved quantitative 5'-RACE with molecular barcodes. TCRdb processed the 5' RACE reads anew with MiXCR; each CDR3 protein has one entry. The data contain a few hundred thousand distinct CDR3 sequences, over 15% of them singletons. Regarding this clonotype: Its cognate antigen is unknown.

This clonotype originated in a male donor with ankylosing spondylitis or in good health (not recorded which). The chain uses TRBV16 and TRBJ2-7; D gene ambiguous. Sequencing was performed on blood, either unsorted or a sorted T cell fraction (not recorded which). The CDR3 loop is CASTEGPSEQYF. DNA of the CDR3: TGTGCCAGCACCGAAGGACCGTCGGAGCAGTACTTC.